The T cell receptor beta chain described here comes from a study of shared clonotypes between healthy human individuals. The germline V gene has CDR1 SGHAT and CDR2 FQDESV (reference sequence). The CDR3 length is 16 residues. The V segment lost 5 bases and the J segment 7 bases; nucleotides outside the gene matches: 8. Naive-designated CD8 cells lacked CD45RO, were positively enriched for CCR7, and omitted terminally differentiated effector memory CD45RA+ cells. Here immunoSEQ multiplex PCR was the method, and the copy in TCRdb shows in-frame clones only, minus some. In the table there are approximately 1.9 million clones, 93% of which are singletons.

The sample was naive CD8+ T cells from PBMCs. The chain uses TRBV11-1 and TRBJ2-2, with 12 bases lining up with TRBD2. The TCR comes from a man younger than 30 in good health. Some clones in this sample may be carry-over from other donors' samples. This chain's CDR3 is CASSTTSGRYNGELFF. Written as DNA, the CDR3 is TGTGCCAGCAGCACCACTAGCGGGAGGTACAACGGGGAGCTGTTTTTT.